The 19 T cell receptor beta chains presented below share a single source sample, sequenced in a study of blood T cell repertoires in COVID-19. Sequencing used immunoSEQ multiplex PCR; TCRdb keeps in-frame clones, though not all of them. Here the sample spans some 110,000 clones, 80% to 90% being singletons. Sequencing was performed on peripheral blood. The origin of the receptors is a man in his forties or fifties with acute or convalescent COVID-19.

The chain is built from TRBV30 and TRBJ2-5; D is unclear. Germline values: CDR1 GTSNPN, CDR2 SVGIG (reference sequence). The CDR3 has 15 amino acids. V was pared by 0 bases and J by 0 bases, with 11 bases between. Here the CDR3 reads CAWSVFGLYQETQYF. CDR3 in DNA: TGTGCCTGGAGTGTCTTCGGGTTGTACCAAGAGACCCAGTACTTC.

This clone has just a few counts. This chain joins TRBV25-1 and TRBJ1-2; TRBD1 is a possible D gene (6 bases). Germline V gene lookup returns CDR1 MGHDK and CDR2 SYGVNS. The CDR3 spans 14 residues. V was shortened by 3 bases and J by 3 bases, with 11 bases between the two germline ends. The CDR3 sequence: CASSDADRDYGYTF. CDR3 coding DNA: TGTGCCAGCAGTGACGCGGACAGAGACTATGGCTACACCTTC.

The chain is built from TRBV6-1 and TRBJ1-5; no firm D call. Trimming left V 2 bases short and J 3 bases short, with 5 bases between. The V gene's germline CDR1 is MNHNS and CDR2 SASEGT. The CDR3 covers 13 residues. CDR3 residues: CASSERFNQPQHF. The CDR3 DNA reads as TGTGCCAGCAGTGAACGTTTCAATCAGCCCCAGCATTTT.

In its sample, this clone was seen once. The chain uses TRBV11-3 and TRBJ1-1; no clear D. With 5 bases removed from V and 6 bases from J, the gap between germline ends came to 13 bases. This CDR3 comprises 13 residues. The V gene's germline CDR1 is SGHNT and CDR2 YENEEA. The CDR3 nucleotides read TGTGCCAGCAGCCGTGGTTCAGGCGCTGAAGCTTTCTTT. The encoded protein is CASSRGSGAEAFF.

V and J are TRBV12-3 or TRBV12-4 and TRBJ1-5; TRBD1 matches at 9 bases. V trimming: 6 bases; J trimming: 5 bases; junction bases outside the gene matches: 2. There are 13 residues in the CDR3. The CDR3 nucleotides are TGTGCCAGCAGACGGACAGGGGATCAGCCCCAGCATTTT. Translated: CASRRTGDQPQHF.

The rearrangement links TRBV19 to TRBJ2-1, with TRBD1 matching over 9 bases. The V gene end was trimmed by 7 bases and the J gene end by 6 bases; junction bases not matched to a gene: 7. The CDR3 contains 14 residues. The germline V gene has CDR1 LNHDA and CDR2 SQIVND (reference sequence). The CDR3: CASMVRTGANEQFF. CDR3 in DNA: TGTGCCAGTATGGTCCGGACAGGGGCCAATGAGCAGTTCTTC.

The chain links TRBV5-1 to TRBJ1-6, with D unclear. The CDR3 runs 15 residues. Looked up from germline, CDR1 is SGHRS and CDR2 is YFSETQ. V lost 0 bases, J lost 7 bases, and 11 bases lay in between. For the CDR3, the DNA is TGCGCCAGCAGCTTGGTACAGCCCAGCAATTCACCCCTCCACTTT. Protein: CASSLVQPSNSPLHF.

V usage is TRBV5-4 and J usage is TRBJ2-1; no definite D call. Germline loops: CDR1 SGHNT, CDR2 YYREEE (reference sequence). Deletions cut 2 bases from V and 4 bases from J, with 10 bases between. CDR3 length: 14 amino acids. The CDR3: CASSLGRRYNEQFF. In nucleotides, the CDR3 is TGTGCCAGCAGCTTAGGTCGCAGGTACAATGAGCAGTTCTTC.

This chain connects TRBV7-6 to TRBJ2-3; D is perhaps TRBD2 (6 bases). The ends were cut back, 5 bases at V and 1 base at J, with 10 bases in the middle. From germline, CDR1 is SGHVS and CDR2 FNYEAQ. The CDR3 is 14 residues long. CDR3: CASSPPGGTDTQYF. DNA of the CDR3: TGTGCCAGCAGCCCCCCGGGAGGCACAGATACGCAGTATTTT.

The chain recombines TRBV19 with TRBJ1-5, with 7 positions matching TRBD1. The germline CDR1 and CDR2 sequences are LNHDA and SQIVND (reference sequence). V lost 5 bases to trimming and J lost 0 bases; unmatched junction nucleotides: 10. This CDR3 region has 17 residues. In nucleotides, the CDR3 is TGTGCCAGTAGTGCTACGCGACAGGGTTTTAGCAATCAGCCCCAGCATTTT. Amino acids: CASSATRQGFSNQPQHF.

The V call is TRBV13, the J call TRBJ2-6; D is perhaps TRBD2 (6 bases). CDR3 length equals 15 residues. Germline lookup yields CDR1 PRHDT and CDR2 FYEKMQ (reference sequence). Trimming removed 4 bases at V and 4 bases at J, with 11 bases between. In DNA form, the CDR3 reads TGTGCCAGCAGCTCGCGGGGTTCAGGGGCCAACGTCCTGACTTTC. This codes for CASSSRGSGANVLTF.

The chain combines TRBV6-2 or TRBV6-3 with TRBJ1-1, with TRBD1 as a possible D gene (5 bases). V dropped 2 bases and J dropped 4 bases, with 11 bases sitting between them. CDR1 MNHEY and CDR2 SVGEGT come from the germline V gene. The CDR3 is made up of 14 amino acids. As DNA, the CDR3 is TGTGCCAGCAGTTACCCCGGCGGGGGCACTGAAGCTTTCTTT. Protein product: CASSYPGGGTEAFF.

This clone was counted only a few times. This rearrangement joins TRBV7-2 to TRBJ1-4, with D unresolved. CDR1 is SGHTA, CDR2 FQGNSA, per germline. Trimming shortened V by 5 bases and J by 10 bases, and 8 bases separated the two germline ends. The CDR3 is 11 residues long. The CDR3 here is CASSPGGKLFF. The CDR3 nucleotides read TGTGCCAGCAGCCCCGGAGGAAAACTGTTTTTT. The full variable domain, completed using reference TRBV7-2 and TRBJ1-4, is GAGVSQSPSNKVTEKGKDVELRCDPISGHTALYWYRQSLGQGLEFLIYFQGNSAPDKSGLPSDRFSAERTGGSVSTLTIQRTQQEDSAVYLCASSPGGKLFFGSGTQLSVL.

This clone was seen only a few times. The CDR3 loop is CASSQIRSPRTYEQYF. CDR3 bases: TGTGCCAGCAGCCAAATCCGGAGTCCGCGGACCTACGAGCAGTACTTC. V and J are TRBV14 and TRBJ2-7; D call uncertain. From germline, CDR1 is SGHDN and CDR2 FVKESK. The CDR3 consists of 16 residues. The V end lost 2 bases, the J end lost 2 bases, and 16 bases lay between the germline ends.

The J gene is TRBJ1-2, the V gene TRBV30, with no clear D. CDR3 length: 12 residues. The V gene lost 1 base and the J gene lost 8 bases, with 11 bases spanning the gap. CDR1 GTSNPN and CDR2 SVGIG come from the germline V gene (reference sequence). Here the CDR3 DNA reads TGTGCCTGGAGTGACGGGAGAGAAGGCTACACCTTC. It encodes CAWSDGREGYTF.

The CDR3: CASSVDPAGGPMGEQFF. In DNA, the CDR3 is TGTGCCAGCAGCGTAGACCCAGCGGGAGGGCCGATGGGTGAGCAGTTCTTC. The chain combines TRBV9 with TRBJ2-1; 10 nucleotides agree with TRBD2. The CDR3 sequence is 17 residues long. Looked up from germline, CDR1 is SGDLS and CDR2 is YYNGEE. V was clipped by 0 bases and J by 9 bases; unmatched bases: 12. Combining the CDR3 with reference TRBV9 and TRBJ2-1 gives the whole variable domain DSGVTQTPKHLITATGQRVTLRCSPRSGDLSVYWYQQSLDQGLQFLIQYYNGEERAKGNILERFSAQQFPDLHSELNLSSLELGDSALYFCASSVDPAGGPMGEQFFGPGTRLTVL.

V and J are TRBV28 and TRBJ2-7; D call uncertain. The germline V gene has CDR1 MDHEN and CDR2 SYDVKM. The CDR3 covers 11 residues. Trimming shortened V by 7 bases and J by 7 bases, and 11 bases separated the two germline ends. The CDR3 spells CASTLGWEQYF. The DNA of the CDR3 is TGTGCCAGCACCCTAGGTTGGGAGCAGTACTTC.

This rearrangement joins TRBV9 to TRBJ1-2, with 8 bases aligning to TRBD1. Per the germline V gene, CDR1 is SGDLS and CDR2 is YYNGEE. The CDR3 contains 15 residues. Losses at the gene ends were 2 bases for V and 4 bases for J; bases not matched to a gene: 7. DNA for the CDR3: TGTGCCAGCAGCGTGAAGGGACAGGCGGGCTATGGCTACACCTTC. The encoded protein is CASSVKGQAGYGYTF.

The chain combines TRBV4-3 with TRBJ2-2; D uncertain. Trimming stripped 0 bases from V and 4 bases from J, with 12 bases between. The CDR3 totals 16 residues. Germline V lookup: CDR1 LGHNA, CDR2 YSLEER. The DNA for the CDR3 is TGCGCCAGCAGCCAAGAAGTTCAAGTCGGCACCGGGGAGCTGTTTTTT. This codes for CASSQEVQVGTGELFF.